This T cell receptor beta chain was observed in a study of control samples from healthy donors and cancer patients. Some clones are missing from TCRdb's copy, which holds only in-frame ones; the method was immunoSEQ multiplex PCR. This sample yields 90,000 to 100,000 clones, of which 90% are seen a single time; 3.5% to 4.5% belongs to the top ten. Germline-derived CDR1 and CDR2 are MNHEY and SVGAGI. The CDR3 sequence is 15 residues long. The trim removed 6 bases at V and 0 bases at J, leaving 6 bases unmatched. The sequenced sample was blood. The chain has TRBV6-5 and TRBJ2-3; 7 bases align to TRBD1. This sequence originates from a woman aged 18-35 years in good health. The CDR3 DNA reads TGTGCCAGCAGCGACCGGGACAGAAGCACAGATACGCAGTATTTT. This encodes CASSDRDRSTDTQYF.